This TCR beta chain was sequenced during a study of shared clonotypes between healthy human individuals. The V and J ends lost 4 bases and 6 bases respectively, with 8 bases between them. This CDR3 contains 11 residues. Germline loops: CDR1 SGHDT, CDR2 YYEEEE. Naive CD8 populations comprised CD45RO-negative cells positively selected for CCR7, excluding terminally differentiated effector memory CD45RA+ cells. Here immunoSEQ multiplex PCR was the method, and the copy in TCRdb shows in-frame clones only, minus some. The table records over 2 million clones, approximately 94% of them present only once. Specimen: naive CD8+ T cells sorted from blood. This receptor was obtained from a man aged 18 to 29 in good health. The rearrangement links TRBV5-6 to TRBJ2-7; D call uncertain. In DNA, the CDR3 is TGTGCCAGCAGCCTTCTGTCCGAGCAGTACTTC. Protein sequence: CASSLLSEQYF.